A single sample is the source of the 14 T cell receptor beta chains below, sequenced in a study of regulatory T cells in long-lasting Graves disease. Assembly of TCR beta libraries relied on iRepertoire HTBI primers together with Arm-PCR of CDR3 regions. MiXCR, run by TCRdb on the multiplex PCR reads, gives a single entry per CDR3 protein. The top ten clones hold around 13% of a sample with about 560,000 distinct CDR3 sequences, more than 15% of them seen once. This sample's time point: newly diagnosed GD, antithyroid drugs for less than 3 months. Making the TCR library involved RNA that had been extracted from PBMCs. These same data were also listed under a study on T cells in Graves' hyperthyroidism and ophthalmopathy.

Sequences were derived from peripheral blood mononuclear cells (PBMCs), sampled at new diagnosis, from a patient treated with antithyroid drugs. The receptors were gathered from a man younger than 35 with Graves disease.

For this clonotype: This may come from a read error, since a much larger clone is one base off. The chain recombines TRBV7-9 with TRBJ1-1; D gene uncertain. This CDR3 comprises 13 residues. Trimming shortened V by 3 bases and J by 8 bases, and 13 bases separated the two germline ends. CDR1 and CDR2 (germline): SEHNR, FQNEAQ (reference sequence). CDR3 region: CASSLASRPEAFF. For the CDR3, the DNA is TGTGCCAGCAGCTTGGCGTCCCGGCCCGAAGCTTTCTTT.

About this clonotype: A much larger clone lies a single base off, so this may be a read error. The chain recombines TRBV11-2 with TRBJ2-1; D uncertain. The CDR3 runs to 13 residues. Germline lookup yields CDR1 SGHAT and CDR2 FQNNGV. Trimming left V 0 bases short and J 10 bases short, with 10 bases between. The CDR3 DNA reads TGTGCCAGCAGCTTAGAACCCTCTACCGAGCAGTTCTTC. Translation: CASSLEPSTEQFF.

The chain uses TRBV6-5 and TRBJ1-6, with TRBD1 as a possible D gene (5 bases). Looked up from germline, CDR1 is MNHEY and CDR2 is SVGAGI. CDR3 length equals 17 residues. The ends were cut back, 4 bases at V and 6 bases at J, with 19 bases in the middle. The CDR3 is CASSFGSGGWSNSPLHF. Written as DNA, the CDR3 is TGTGCCAGCAGTTTCGGTTCCGGGGGGTGGTCTAATTCACCCCTCCACTTT.

This clonotype was seen ten or more times. The chain links TRBV9 to TRBJ1-1; D is unclear. CDR3 size: 15 residues. From germline, CDR1 is SGDLS and CDR2 YYNGEE. The V end lost 4 bases, the J end lost 5 bases, and 18 bases lay between the germline ends. The CDR3 loop reads CASSPTGRGETEAFF. DNA for the CDR3: TGTGCCAGCAGCCCAACGGGCCGGGGAGAAACTGAAGCTTTCTTT.

The J gene is TRBJ2-1, the V gene TRBV19; tentative D call: TRBD2 (6 bases). CDR3 length equals 15 residues. Trimming stripped 5 bases from V and 8 bases from J, with 19 bases between. Per germline, CDR1 LNHDA and CDR2 SQIVND (reference sequence). The CDR3 DNA sequence: TGTGCCAGTAGTTTGACTAGGACCGCGGTTCATGAGCAGTTCTTC. It codes for CASSLTRTAVHEQFF.

The table lists this clonotype with many counts. The V call is TRBV28, the J call TRBJ2-7; the D call may be TRBD1 or TRBD2 (5 bases each). Trimming took 7 bases from V and 2 from J, leaving 15 bases between them. Germline V gene sequence: CDR1 MDHEN, CDR2 SYDVKM. The CDR3 is 14 residues long. The CDR3 bases are TGTGCCAGCAAAGGCCGGGACGGCACCTACGAGCAGTACTTC. Its protein is CASKGRDGTYEQYF. Full variable domain (missing parts from reference TRBV28 and TRBJ2-7): DVKVTQSSRYLVKRTGEKVFLECVQDMDHENMFWYRQDPGLGLRLIYFSYDVKMKEKGDIPEGYSVSREKKERFSLILESASTNQTSMYLCASKGRDGTYEQYFGPGTRLTVT.

In its sample, this clonotype was seen many times. The J gene is TRBJ1-1, the V gene TRBV9; TRBD1 aligns across 7 bases. Per the germline V gene, CDR1 is SGDLS and CDR2 is YYNGEE. The CDR3 extends over 13 amino acids. V dropped 3 bases and J dropped 5; count of bases not matched to a gene: 4. The CDR3 sequence: CASSGQGRTEAFF. For the CDR3, the DNA is TGTGCCAGCAGCGGACAGGGTCGGACTGAAGCTTTCTTT.

The sample holds many counts of this clonotype. The chain has TRBV19 and TRBJ2-5; D not certain. The germline V gene encodes CDR1 LNHDA and CDR2 SQIVND (reference sequence). This CDR3 is built from 16 residues. Between the trimmed V and J ends, which lost 6 bases and 5 bases, there was a span of 22 bases. CDR3 protein: CASSDSGRPLGETQYF. The CDR3 bases are TGTGCCAGTAGCGATTCGGGCCGCCCTCTTGGGGAGACCCAGTACTTC.

As concerns this clonotype: Given a much more abundant clone one base away, this may be a read error. The rearrangement joins TRBV28 to TRBJ2-3, with 8 bases lining up with TRBD2. V was clipped by 8 bases and J by 4 bases; unmatched bases: 11. CDR1 is MDHEN and CDR2 is SYDVKM in the germline V gene. The CDR3 runs 15 residues. The CDR3 spells CASWQAGGRSDTQYF. In DNA, the CDR3 is TGTGCCAGCTGGCAGGCGGGAGGTAGGTCAGATACGCAGTATTTT.

This clonotype occurred a few times. The chain joins TRBV30 to TRBJ1-5; D remains ambiguous. Trimming cost V 1 base and J 6 bases, with 7 bases left between them. The CDR3 extends over 12 amino acids. CDR1 GTSNPN and CDR2 SVGIG come from the germline V gene (reference sequence). In DNA form, the CDR3 reads TGTGCCTGGAGTGGCCCCCCTCAGCCCCAGCATTTT. Amino acid sequence: CAWSGPPQPQHF.

This clonotype was counted between two and nine times. V usage is TRBV6-5 and J usage is TRBJ2-2; TRBD1 might be the D (5 bases). This CDR3 is 15 amino acids long. V lost 2 bases to trimming and J lost 3 bases, with 10 bases between them. Germline CDR1 is MNHEY and CDR2 is SVGAGI. CDR3 DNA: TGTGCCAGCAGTTACGTGTCAGGGCACACCGGGGAGCTGTTTTTT. Residues: CASSYVSGHTGELFF.

This clonotype was found many times. V usage is TRBV6-5 and J usage is TRBJ1-1; D not certain. Trimming took 6 bases from V and 2 from J, leaving 19 bases between them. Germline CDR1 is MNHEY and CDR2 is SVGAGI. There are 16 residues in the CDR3. The CDR3 DNA sequence: TGTGCCAGCAGCTACGCAAGGACGGGAACCAACACTGAAGCTTTCTTT. Its protein product is CASSYARTGTNTEAFF.

This clonotype was counted at least ten times. The chain has TRBV11-2 and TRBJ2-1; no clear D gene. This CDR3 contains 12 residues. CDR1 SGHAT and CDR2 FQNNGV come from the germline V gene. Deletions cut 5 bases from V and 9 bases from J, with 11 bases between. The CDR3 spells CASSPSLGEQFF. The CDR3 coding sequence is TGTGCCAGCAGCCCATCCTTGGGTGAGCAGTTCTTC. Complete variable domain (other parts from reference TRBV11-2 and TRBJ2-1): EAGVAQSPRYKIIEKRQSVAFWCNPISGHATLYWYQQILGQGPKLLIQFQNNGVVDDSQLPKDRFSAERLKGVDSTLKIQPAKLEDSAVYLCASSPSLGEQFFGPGTRLTVL.

This clonotype was counted ten times or more. The genes are TRBV28 and TRBJ2-7; the D call may be TRBD1 or TRBD2 (6 bases each). V was trimmed by 7 bases and J by 6 bases, leaving 13 bases between them. CDR3 size: 12 residues. Germline CDR1 reads MDHEN; CDR2 reads SYDVKM. The CDR3 DNA reads as TGTGCCAGCACTCTGAGGGGGGCCGAGCAGTACTTC. Translation gives CASTLRGAEQYF.